This T cell receptor beta chain was sequenced for a study of blood T cell repertoires in COVID-19. Per the germline V gene, CDR1 is MNHEY and CDR2 is SVGAGI. The CDR3 has 15 amino acids. The J segment lost 4 bases and the V segment lost 6 bases, leaving 9 bases of the junction unmatched. Repertoires were generated with immunoSEQ multiplex PCR, while TCRdb's copy carries only in-frame clones and drops some. Counted here are around 100,000 clones, 70% to 90% occurring once; the ten biggest clones make up 3% to 3.5%. This clonotype was obtained from a man aged 50 to 59 in a cohort sampled during active COVID-19. Sequencing input: peripheral blood. The chain is built from TRBV6-5 and TRBJ2-1; TRBD1 agrees at 7 bases. This chain's CDR3 is CASRFDRDGYNEQFF. CDR3 coding DNA: TGTGCCAGCAGATTCGACAGGGATGGGTACAATGAGCAGTTCTTC.